This passage covers 15 T cell receptor beta chains from one sample sequenced in a study of T cell repertoires in cytomegalovirus infection. TCRdb fed the reads into MiXCR, producing one record per CDR3 protein. The table shows roughly 300,000 distinct CDR3 sequences, with more than 8% occurring only once. The sample taken for sequencing was PBMCs. The receptors come from a human donor in good health (CMV status not recorded). Some clones in this sample may be carry-over from other donors' samples.

This clonotype turned up a few times. This chain uses TRBV15 with TRBJ2-5; maybe TRBD2 (5 bases). V lost 1 base and J 5 bases, leaving 8 bases between the germline ends. This CDR3 contains 13 residues. CDR1 is LNHNV and CDR2 is YYDKDF in the germline V gene (reference sequence). CDR3 in DNA: TGTGCCACCAGCAGAGGGACGGGGGAGACCCAGTACTTC. It encodes CATSRGTGETQYF.

This clonotype was seen only a few times. The rearrangement links TRBV6-2 or TRBV6-3 to TRBJ2-2; tentative D call: TRBD1 (6 bases). V was shortened by 5 bases and J by 7 bases, with 14 bases between the two germline ends. There are 14 residues in the CDR3. Germline loops: CDR1 MNHEY, CDR2 SVGEGT. CDR3 amino acids: CASSTLGQNGELFF. CDR3 coding DNA: TGTGCCAGCAGTACCCTCGGACAGAACGGGGAGCTGTTTTTT.

This clonotype has more than one count but fewer than ten. The CDR3 DNA reads TGTGCCAGCAGCTTAGTCCGACTAGCGGGGGTCACCGGGGAGCTGTTTTTT. It specifies CASSLVRLAGVTGELFF. The gene calls are TRBV7-7 and TRBJ2-2; 12 nucleotides agree with TRBD2. The V gene end was trimmed by 1 base and the J gene end by 4 bases; junction bases not matched to a gene: 4. There are 17 residues in the CDR3. Germline CDR1 reads SSHAT; CDR2 reads FNYEAQ (reference sequence).

The table lists this clonotype with a few counts. V gene TRBV2 combines with J gene TRBJ2-3; no reliable D call. The CDR3 consists of 15 residues. V lost 2 bases and J lost 1, with 10 bases in between. Germline V lookup: CDR1 SNHLY, CDR2 FYNNEI. CDR3 protein: CASSERRGRTDTQYF. The DNA for the CDR3 is TGTGCCAGCAGTGAAAGGAGAGGTCGCACAGATACGCAGTATTTT.

The chain employs TRBV12-3 or TRBV12-4 and TRBJ2-7; 12 bases match TRBD1. The V gene end was trimmed by 4 bases and the J gene end by 2 bases; junction bases not matched to a gene: 6. The CDR3 contains 16 residues. The CDR3 DNA is TGTGCCAGCAGTTCGGGGGACAGGGGGCTAGCCTACGAGCAGTACTTC. It yields the protein CASSSGDRGLAYEQYF.

The sample holds a few counts of this clonotype. The chain combines TRBV7-2 with TRBJ2-5; the D gene could be TRBD1 or TRBD2 (6 bases each). From germline, CDR1 is SGHTA and CDR2 FQGNSA. The length of the CDR3 is 15 residues. V gave up 2 bases and J gave up 5 bases, with 15 bases separating them. CDR3 loop: CASSLMGGAGETQYF. For the CDR3, the DNA is TGTGCCAGCAGCTTAATGGGGGGCGCCGGGGAGACCCAGTACTTC.

The DNA for the CDR3 is TGTGCCAGCAGCGGGAGAGCGCCCGGGGAGCTGTTTTTT. Its translation: CASSGRAPGELFF. This rearrangement joins TRBV6-1 to TRBJ2-2; possibly TRBD2 for D (6 bases). The CDR3 extends over 13 amino acids. Germline CDR1 reads MNHNS; CDR2 reads SASEGT. Trimming stripped 6 bases from V and 6 bases from J, with 11 bases between.

There are a few counts of this clonotype. The V and J genes are TRBV3-1 and TRBJ2-7; D not resolved. CDR3 size: 15 residues. Germline V lookup: CDR1 LGHDT, CDR2 YNNKEL (reference sequence). Trimming left V 3 bases short and J 1 base short, with 13 bases between. The CDR3 loop is CASSQGDQESYEQYF. As DNA, the CDR3 is TGTGCCAGCAGCCAGGGTGATCAAGAATCCTACGAGCAGTACTTC.

The sample holds a few counts of this clonotype. This sequence joins TRBV28 and TRBJ1-1; D is possibly TRBD1 (5 bases). Trimming shortened V by 2 bases and J by 4 bases, and 11 bases separated the two germline ends. Germline V gene sequence: CDR1 MDHEN, CDR2 SYDVKM. CDR3 size: 14 residues. The CDR3 spells CASSLDRVVTEAFF. CDR3 bases: TGTGCCAGCAGTTTAGACAGAGTGGTCACTGAAGCTTTCTTT.

This clonotype was seen a few times. The chain employs TRBV5-1 and TRBJ1-6; no firm D call. CDR3 length equals 13 residues. Germline CDR1 SGHRS, CDR2 YFSETQ. V was cut by 0 bases and J by 7 bases, with 5 bases left in between. In DNA, the CDR3 is TGCGCCAGCAGCTTGGGGTCCAATTCACCCCTCCACTTT. It is translated as CASSLGSNSPLHF.

Written as DNA, the CDR3 is TGTGCCAGCAGCTTAATAAGGGAAGGGACCCAGTACTTC. It yields the protein CASSLIREGTQYF. The chain combines TRBV7-9 with TRBJ2-5; D unresolved. CDR1 is SEHNR, CDR2 FQNEAQ, per germline (reference sequence). Trimming pared 2 bases from V and 7 bases from J, leaving 11 bases between. The CDR3 is made up of 13 amino acids. The full variable domain, completed using reference TRBV7-9 and TRBJ2-5, is DTGVSQNPRHKITKRGQNVTFRCDPISEHNRLYWYRQTLGQGPEFLTYFQNEAQLEKSRLLSDRFSAERPKGSFSTLEIQRTEQGDSAMYLCASSLIREGTQYFGPGTRLLVL.

The CDR3 loop reads CATSDLRGWLADFSYEQYF. The CDR3 nucleotides are TGTGCCACCAGTGATTTGCGCGGTTGGCTAGCGGATTTCTCCTACGAGCAGTACTTC. This chain uses TRBV24-1 with TRBJ2-7, with 7 bases that match TRBD2. The length of the CDR3 is 19 residues. Germline V gene lookup returns CDR1 KGHDR and CDR2 SFDVKD. With 0 bases clipped from V and 0 bases from J, the junction kept 13 bases outside the gene matches.

This clonotype was counted ten times or more. The rearrangement uses TRBV7-8 and TRBJ1-1; 9 bases map to TRBD1. The germline gives CDR1 SGHVS, CDR2 FQNEAQ. The CDR3 is made up of 16 amino acids. The V segment lost 5 bases and the J segment 10 bases; nucleotides outside the gene matches: 17. The CDR3: CASSPGTGNGARVAFF. In DNA, the CDR3 is TGTGCCAGCAGCCCGGGGACAGGGAACGGCGCTCGTGTAGCTTTCTTT.

The rearrangement joins TRBV5-1 to TRBJ2-2, with D perhaps being TRBD1 or TRBD2 (5 bases each). Germline V gene data show CDR1 as SGHRS and CDR2 as YFSETQ. V was trimmed by 3 bases and J by 5 bases, leaving 17 bases between them. CDR3 size: 16 residues. The CDR3 spells CASSSIGGPSTGELFF. The CDR3 coding sequence is TGCGCCAGCAGCTCGATTGGGGGACCTTCTACCGGGGAGCTGTTTTTT.

The CDR3 DNA follows: TGTGCCAGCAGCCCCCAGCATATGGATACGCAGTATTTT. This codes for CASSPQHMDTQYF. This chain links TRBV7-2 with TRBJ2-3; no reliable D call. The CDR3 length is 13 residues. CDR1 SGHTA and CDR2 FQGNSA come from the germline V gene. The germline V and J ends were trimmed by 5 bases and 6 bases, with 12 bases remaining between them. Supplemented by reference TRBV7-2 and TRBJ2-3, the full variable domain reads GAGVSQSPSNKVTEKGKDVELRCDPISGHTALYWYRQSLGQGLEFLIYFQGNSAPDKSGLPSDRFSAERTGGSVSTLTIQRTQQEDSAVYLCASSPQHMDTQYFGPGTRLTVL.